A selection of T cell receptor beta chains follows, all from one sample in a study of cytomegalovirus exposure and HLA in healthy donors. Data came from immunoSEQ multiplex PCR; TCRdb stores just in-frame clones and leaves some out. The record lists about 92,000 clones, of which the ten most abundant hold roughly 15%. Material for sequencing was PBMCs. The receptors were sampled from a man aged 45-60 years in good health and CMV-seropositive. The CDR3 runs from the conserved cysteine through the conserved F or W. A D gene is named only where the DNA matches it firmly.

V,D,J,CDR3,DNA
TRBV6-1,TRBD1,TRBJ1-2,CASSHRGLNGYTF,TGTGCCAGCAGTCACAGGGGCTTGAATGGCTACACCTTC
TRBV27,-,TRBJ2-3,CASSLGSHSDTQYF,TGTGCCAGCAGTTTAGGTAGTCATTCAGATACGCAGTATTTT
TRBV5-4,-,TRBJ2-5,CASSFPGQVETQYF,TGTGCCAGCAGCTTTCCAGGGCAAGTGGAGACCCAGTACTTC
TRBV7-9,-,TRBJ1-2,CASSKGDYGYTF,TGTGCCAGCAGCAAAGGGGACTATGGCTACACCTTC
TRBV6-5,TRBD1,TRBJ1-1,CASSFDRGNTEAFF,TGTGCCAGCAGTTTTGACAGGGGAAACACTGAAGCTTTCTTT
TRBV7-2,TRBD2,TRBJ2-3,CASSVGLEADTQYF,TGTGCCAGCAGCGTCGGACTAGAGGCAGATACGCAGTATTTT
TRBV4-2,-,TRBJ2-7,CASSQGRAGSLNSYEQYF,TGTGCCAGCAGCCAAGGAAGGGCGGGTTCCCTTAATTCCTACGAGCAGTACTTC
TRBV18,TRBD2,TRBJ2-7,CASSPPGTSGYEQYF,TGTGCCAGCTCACCACCCGGGACTAGCGGATACGAGCAGTACTTC
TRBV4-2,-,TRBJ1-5,CASSKGLPTGYSNQPQHF,TGTGCCAGCAGCAAAGGACTCCCGACGGGTTATAGCAATCAGCCCCAGCATTTT
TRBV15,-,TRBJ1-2,CATSPVLTNYGYTF,TGTGCCACCAGCCCCGTCTTAACTAACTATGGCTACACCTTC
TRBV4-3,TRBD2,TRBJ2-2,CASSQESGRVTGELFF,TGCGCCAGCAGCCAAGAAAGCGGGAGGGTGACCGGGGAGCTGTTTTTT
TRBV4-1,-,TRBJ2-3,CASSQDTGAGTDTQYF,TGCGCCAGCAGCCAAGATACGGGAGCGGGCACAGATACGCAGTATTTT
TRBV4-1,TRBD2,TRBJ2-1,CASSQYVAGVSSYNEQFF,TGCGCCAGCAGCCAATATGTAGCGGGAGTCAGCTCCTACAATGAGCAGTTCTTC
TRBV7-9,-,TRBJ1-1,CASSRGTTEAFF,TGTGCCAGCAGCCGGGGGACGACTGAAGCTTTCTTT
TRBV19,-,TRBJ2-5,CASSIRETQYF,TGTGCCAGTAGTATCCGAGAGACCCAGTACTTC
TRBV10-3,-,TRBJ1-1,CAIRSSGNTEAFF,TGTGCCATCAGAAGCTCAGGGAACACTGAAGCTTTCTTT
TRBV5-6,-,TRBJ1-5,CASSPQGPNSNQPQHF,TGTGCCAGCAGCCCACAGGGACCTAACAGCAATCAGCCCCAGCATTTT
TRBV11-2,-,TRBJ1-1,CASSTWTRKNTEAFF,TGTGCCAGCAGCACTTGGACAAGGAAGAACACTGAAGCTTTCTTT
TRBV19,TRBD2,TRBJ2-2,CASSIFEREGSRGELFF,TGTGCCAGTAGTATATTCGAGCGGGAGGGCTCGAGGGGGGAGCTGTTTTTT
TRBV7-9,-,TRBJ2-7,CASSLSEFGGANDEQYF,TGTGCCAGCAGCTTGTCGGAGTTCGGGGGAGCAAACGACGAGCAGTACTTC
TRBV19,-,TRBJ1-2,CASSIHRDGYTF,TGTGCCAGTAGTATACACAGGGACGGCTACACCTTC
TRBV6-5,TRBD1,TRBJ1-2,CASSGGTGGIYGYTF,TGTGCCAGCAGTGGCGGGACAGGGGGCATCTATGGCTACACCTTC
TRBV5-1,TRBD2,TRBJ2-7,CASSQGLAGGAYEQYF,TGCGCCAGCAGCCAAGGACTAGCGGGAGGGGCCTACGAGCAGTACTTC
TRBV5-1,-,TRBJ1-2,CASSLRPVGARGYTF,TGCGCCAGCAGTTTACGCCCGGTGGGGGCCAGAGGCTACACCTTC
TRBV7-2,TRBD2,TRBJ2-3,CASSPRLARGTDTQYF,TGTGCCAGCAGCCCTCGACTAGCGCGGGGCACAGATACGCAGTATTTT
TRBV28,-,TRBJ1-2,CASSLQYGYTF,TGTGCCAGCAGTTTGCAGTATGGCTACACCTTC
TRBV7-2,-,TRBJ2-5,CASSFGGSRTRETQYF,TGTGCCAGCAGCTTTGGGGGCTCCAGAACCCGGGAGACCCAGTACTTC
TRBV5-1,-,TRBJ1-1,CASSKYETGNTEAFF,TGCGCCAGCAGCAAATATGAGACAGGGAACACTGAAGCTTTCTTT
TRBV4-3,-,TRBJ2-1,CASSQNRASGIGEQFF,TGCGCCAGCAGCCAAAACAGGGCATCAGGAATAGGTGAGCAGTTCTTC
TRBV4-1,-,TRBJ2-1,CASSQPLRGIYNEQFF,TGCGCCAGCAGCCAACCCCTTCGCGGGATTTACAATGAGCAGTTCTTC
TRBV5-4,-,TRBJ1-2,CASSSQPGPGDSYGYTF,TGTGCCAGCAGCTCTCAACCGGGCCCAGGGGATAGCTATGGCTACACCTTC
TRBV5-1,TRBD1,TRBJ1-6,CASSGTGDSPLHF,TGCGCCAGCAGCGGGACAGGGGATTCACCCCTCCACTTT
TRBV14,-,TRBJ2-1,CASSRRDRGEQFF,TGTGCCAGCAGCCGTAGGGATCGGGGTGAGCAGTTCTTC
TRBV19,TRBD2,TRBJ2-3,CASSRLALRGDTQYF,TGTGCCAGTTCACGACTAGCGTTGAGGGGAGATACGCAGTATTTT
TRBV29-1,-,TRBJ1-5,CSVANGGNQPQHF,TGCAGCGTCGCAAACGGGGGCAATCAGCCCCAGCATTTT
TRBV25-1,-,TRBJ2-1,CASSASYNNEQFF,TGTGCCAGCAGTGCCTCTTACAACAATGAGCAGTTCTTC
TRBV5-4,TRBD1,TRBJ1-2,CASSTGQEYGYTF,TGTGCCAGCAGTACGGGACAGGAGTATGGCTACACCTTC
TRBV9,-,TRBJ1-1,CASSPRPGNTEAFF,TGTGCCAGCAGCCCTCGTCCAGGGAACACTGAAGCTTTCTTT
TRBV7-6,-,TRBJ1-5,CASSLTQGQPQHF,TGTGCCAGCAGCTTAACCCAGGGGCAGCCCCAGCATTTT
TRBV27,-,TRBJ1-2,CASSLGRGADGYTF,TGTGCCAGCAGTTTAGGGAGGGGGGCGGATGGCTACACCTTC